This T cell receptor beta chain is drawn from a study of T cell changes during pregnancy in multiple sclerosis. TCRdb keeps only in-frame clones here, not all; method: immunoSEQ multiplex PCR. The sample lists about 39,000 clones, about nine tenths occurring once. The receptor comes from a female donor in good health, enrolled as a control in a pregnancy study. This sample comprised CD4+ T cells from peripheral blood mononuclear cells, obtained in the first trimester of pregnancy.

The CDR3: CASLQVPNTEAFF. The CDR3 DNA reads TGTGCCAGCCTACAGGTTCCGAACACTGAAGCTTTCTTT. The chain couples TRBV2 to TRBJ1-1; maybe TRBD1 (5 bases). V dropped 8 bases and J dropped 1 base, with 11 bases sitting between them. The length of the CDR3 is 13 residues. Germline V gene data show CDR1 as SNHLY and CDR2 as FYNNEI. Variable domain in full (rest from reference TRBV2 and TRBJ1-1): EPEVTQTPSHQVTQMGQEVILRCVPISNHLYFYWYRQILGQKVEFLVSFYNNEISEKSEIFDDQFSVERPDGSNFTLKIRSTKLEDSAMYFCASLQVPNTEAFFGQGTRLTVV.